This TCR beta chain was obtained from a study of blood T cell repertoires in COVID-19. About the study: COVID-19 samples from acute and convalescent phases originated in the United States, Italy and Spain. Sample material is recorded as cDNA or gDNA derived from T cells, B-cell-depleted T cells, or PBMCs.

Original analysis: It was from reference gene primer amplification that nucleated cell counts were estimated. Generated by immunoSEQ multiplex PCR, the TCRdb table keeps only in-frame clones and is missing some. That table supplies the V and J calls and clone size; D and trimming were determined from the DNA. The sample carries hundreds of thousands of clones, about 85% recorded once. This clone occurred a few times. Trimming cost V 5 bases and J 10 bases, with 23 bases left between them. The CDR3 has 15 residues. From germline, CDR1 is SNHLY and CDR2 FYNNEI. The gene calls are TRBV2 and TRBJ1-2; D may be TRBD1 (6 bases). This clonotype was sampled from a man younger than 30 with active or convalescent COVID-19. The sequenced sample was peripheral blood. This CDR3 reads CASSLPGGGSSLYTF. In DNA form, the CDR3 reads TGTGCCAGCAGTCTACCTGGGGGGGGCTCGAGTCTCTACACCTTC.